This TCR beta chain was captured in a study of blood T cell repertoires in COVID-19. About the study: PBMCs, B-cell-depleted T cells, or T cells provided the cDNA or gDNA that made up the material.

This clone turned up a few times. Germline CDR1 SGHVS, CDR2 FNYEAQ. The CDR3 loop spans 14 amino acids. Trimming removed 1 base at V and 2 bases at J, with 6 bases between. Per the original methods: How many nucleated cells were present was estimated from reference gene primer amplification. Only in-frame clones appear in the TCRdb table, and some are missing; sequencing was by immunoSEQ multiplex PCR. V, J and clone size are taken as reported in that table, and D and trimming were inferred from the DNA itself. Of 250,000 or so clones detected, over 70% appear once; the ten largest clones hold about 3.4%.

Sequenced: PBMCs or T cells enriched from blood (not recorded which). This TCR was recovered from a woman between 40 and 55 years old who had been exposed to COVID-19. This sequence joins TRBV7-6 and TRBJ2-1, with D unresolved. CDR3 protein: CASSLEPTYNEQFF. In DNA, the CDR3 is TGTGCCAGCAGCTTAGAGCCCACCTACAATGAGCAGTTCTTC.